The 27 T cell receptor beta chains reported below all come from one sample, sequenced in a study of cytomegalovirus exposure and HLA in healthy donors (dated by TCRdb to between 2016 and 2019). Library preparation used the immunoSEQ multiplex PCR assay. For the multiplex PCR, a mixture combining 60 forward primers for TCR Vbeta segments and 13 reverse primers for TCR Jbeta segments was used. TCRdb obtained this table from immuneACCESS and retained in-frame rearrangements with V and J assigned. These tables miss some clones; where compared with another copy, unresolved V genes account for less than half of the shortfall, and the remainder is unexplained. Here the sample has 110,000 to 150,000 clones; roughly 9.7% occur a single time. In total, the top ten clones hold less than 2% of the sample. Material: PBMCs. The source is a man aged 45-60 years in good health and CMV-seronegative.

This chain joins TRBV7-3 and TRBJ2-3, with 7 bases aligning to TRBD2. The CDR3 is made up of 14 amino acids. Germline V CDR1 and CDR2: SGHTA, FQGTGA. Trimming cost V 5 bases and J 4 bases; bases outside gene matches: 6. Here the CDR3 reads CASSPGLVPDTQYF. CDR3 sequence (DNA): TGTGCCAGCAGCCCTGGACTAGTACCAGATACGCAGTATTTT.

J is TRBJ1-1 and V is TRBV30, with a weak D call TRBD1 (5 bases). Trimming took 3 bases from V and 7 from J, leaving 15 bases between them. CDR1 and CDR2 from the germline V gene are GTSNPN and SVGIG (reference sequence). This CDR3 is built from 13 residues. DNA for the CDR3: TGTGCCTGGAGCGGGGGTCTTCTTCTTGAAGCTTTCTTT. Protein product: CAWSGGLLLEAFF.

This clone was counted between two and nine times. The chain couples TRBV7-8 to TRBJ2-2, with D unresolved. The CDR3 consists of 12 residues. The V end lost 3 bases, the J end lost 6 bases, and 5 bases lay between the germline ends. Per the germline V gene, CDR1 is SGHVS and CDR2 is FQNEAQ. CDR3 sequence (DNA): TGTGCCAGCAGCTTTGGAGCCGGGGAGCTGTTTTTT. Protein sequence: CASSFGAGELFF.

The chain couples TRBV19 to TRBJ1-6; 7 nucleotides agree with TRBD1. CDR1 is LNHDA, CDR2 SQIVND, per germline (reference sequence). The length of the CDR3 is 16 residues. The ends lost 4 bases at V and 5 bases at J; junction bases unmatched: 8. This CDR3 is CASSTQGQRDNSPLHF. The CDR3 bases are TGTGCCAGTAGTACCCAGGGACAGAGAGATAATTCACCCCTCCACTTT.

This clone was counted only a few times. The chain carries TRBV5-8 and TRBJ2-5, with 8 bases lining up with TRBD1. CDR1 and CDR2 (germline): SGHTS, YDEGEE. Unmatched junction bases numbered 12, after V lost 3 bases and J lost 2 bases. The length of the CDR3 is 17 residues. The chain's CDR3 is CASSSRRGTGGQETQYF. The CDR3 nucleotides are TGTGCCAGCAGCTCTCGGCGAGGGACAGGAGGACAAGAGACCCAGTACTTC.

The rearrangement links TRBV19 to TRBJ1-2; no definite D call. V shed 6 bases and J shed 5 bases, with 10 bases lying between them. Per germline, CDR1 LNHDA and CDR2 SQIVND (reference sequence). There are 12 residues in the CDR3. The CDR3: CASRERGYGYTF. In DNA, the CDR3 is TGTGCCAGTAGGGAGCGTGGATATGGCTACACCTTC.

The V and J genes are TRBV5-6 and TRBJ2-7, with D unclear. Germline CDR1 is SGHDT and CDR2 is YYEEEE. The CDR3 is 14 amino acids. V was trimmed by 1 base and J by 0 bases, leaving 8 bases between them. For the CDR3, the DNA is TGTGCCAGCAGCTTGACAGTTCGCTCCTACGAGCAGTACTTC. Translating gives CASSLTVRSYEQYF.

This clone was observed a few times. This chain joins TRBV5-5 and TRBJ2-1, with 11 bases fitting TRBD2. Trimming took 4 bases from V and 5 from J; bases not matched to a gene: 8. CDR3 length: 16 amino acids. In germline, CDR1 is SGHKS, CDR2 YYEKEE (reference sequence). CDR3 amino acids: CASSTVAGGSHNEQFF. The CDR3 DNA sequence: TGTGCCAGCAGCACCGTAGCGGGAGGGTCCCACAATGAGCAGTTCTTC.

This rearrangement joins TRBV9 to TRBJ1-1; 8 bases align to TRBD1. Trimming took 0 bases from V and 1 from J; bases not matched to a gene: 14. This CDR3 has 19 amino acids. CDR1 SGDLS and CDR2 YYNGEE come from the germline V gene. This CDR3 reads CASSVGGTGKARRNTEAFF. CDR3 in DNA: TGTGCCAGCAGCGTAGGCGGGACAGGTAAAGCCCGACGGAACACTGAAGCTTTCTTT. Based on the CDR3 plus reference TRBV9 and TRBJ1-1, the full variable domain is DSGVTQTPKHLITATGQRVTLRCSPRSGDLSVYWYQQSLDQGLQFLIQYYNGEERAKGNILERFSAQQFPDLHSELNLSSLELGDSALYFCASSVGGTGKARRNTEAFFGQGTRLTVV.

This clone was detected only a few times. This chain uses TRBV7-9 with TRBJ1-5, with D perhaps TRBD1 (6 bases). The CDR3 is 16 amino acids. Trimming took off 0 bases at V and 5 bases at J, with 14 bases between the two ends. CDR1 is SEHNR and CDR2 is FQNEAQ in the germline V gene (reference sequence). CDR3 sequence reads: CASSLARTAGHQPQHF. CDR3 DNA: TGTGCCAGCAGCTTAGCGCGGACAGCAGGACATCAGCCCCAGCATTTT.

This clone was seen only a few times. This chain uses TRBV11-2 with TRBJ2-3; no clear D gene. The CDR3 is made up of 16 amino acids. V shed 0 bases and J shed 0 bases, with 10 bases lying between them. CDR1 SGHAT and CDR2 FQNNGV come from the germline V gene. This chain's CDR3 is CASSLDDFASTDTQYF. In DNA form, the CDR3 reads TGTGCCAGCAGCTTAGACGACTTCGCTAGCACAGATACGCAGTATTTT.

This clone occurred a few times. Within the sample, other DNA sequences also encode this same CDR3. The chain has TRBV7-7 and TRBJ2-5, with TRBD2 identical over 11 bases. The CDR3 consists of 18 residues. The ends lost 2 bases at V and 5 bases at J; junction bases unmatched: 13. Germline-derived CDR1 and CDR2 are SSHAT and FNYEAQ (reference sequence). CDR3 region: CASSLRVSSGRRRETQYF. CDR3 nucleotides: TGTGCCAGCAGCTTAAGAGTGTCTAGCGGGAGGAGACGGGAGACCCAGTACTTC.

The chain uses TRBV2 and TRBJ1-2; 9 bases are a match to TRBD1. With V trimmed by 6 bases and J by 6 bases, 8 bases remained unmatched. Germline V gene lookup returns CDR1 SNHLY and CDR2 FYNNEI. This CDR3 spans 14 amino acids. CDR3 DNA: TGTGCCAGCAGAGACGATGGACAGGGGAATGGCTACACCTTC. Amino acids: CASRDDGQGNGYTF.

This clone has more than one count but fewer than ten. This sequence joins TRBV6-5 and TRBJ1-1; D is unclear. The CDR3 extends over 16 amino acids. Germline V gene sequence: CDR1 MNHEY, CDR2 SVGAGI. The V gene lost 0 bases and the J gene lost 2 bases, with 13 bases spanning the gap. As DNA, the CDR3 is TGTGCCAGCAGTTACTCTACCGTCAGGATTAACACTGAAGCTTTCTTT. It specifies CASSYSTVRINTEAFF.

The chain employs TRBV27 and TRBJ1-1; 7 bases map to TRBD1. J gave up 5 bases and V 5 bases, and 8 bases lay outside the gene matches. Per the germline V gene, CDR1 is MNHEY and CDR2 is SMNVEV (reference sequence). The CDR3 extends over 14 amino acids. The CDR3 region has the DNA TGTGCCAGCAGTCCAGACAGGGATTTGACTGAAGCTTTCTTT. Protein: CASSPDRDLTEAFF.

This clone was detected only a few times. The chain's CDR3 is CASSDRAGNTIYF. The CDR3 nucleotides read TGCGCCAGCAGCGACAGGGCGGGAAACACCATATATTTT. The V call is TRBV5-1, the J call TRBJ1-3; 7 nucleotides agree with TRBD1. Germline assignment: CDR1 SGHRS and CDR2 YFSETQ. CDR3 length: 13 amino acids. V lost 4 bases to trimming and J lost 4 bases; unmatched junction nucleotides: 2.

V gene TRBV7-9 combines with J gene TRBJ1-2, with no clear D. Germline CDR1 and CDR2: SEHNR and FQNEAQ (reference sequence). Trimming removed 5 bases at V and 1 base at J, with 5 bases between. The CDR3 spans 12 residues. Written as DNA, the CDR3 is TGTGCCAGCAGCCCATTTAACTATGGCTACACCTTC. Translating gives CASSPFNYGYTF.

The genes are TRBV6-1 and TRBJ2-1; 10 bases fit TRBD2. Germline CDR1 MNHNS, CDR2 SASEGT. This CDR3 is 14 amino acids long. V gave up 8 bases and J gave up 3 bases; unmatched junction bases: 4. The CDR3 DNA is TGTGCCAGCGTCGGACTAGCGGTCTACAATGAGCAGTTCTTC. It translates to CASVGLAVYNEQFF.

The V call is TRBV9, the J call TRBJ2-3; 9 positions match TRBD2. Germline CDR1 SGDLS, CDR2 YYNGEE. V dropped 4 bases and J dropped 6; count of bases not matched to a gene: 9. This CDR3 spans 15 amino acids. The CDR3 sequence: CASSPLQRGVDTQYF. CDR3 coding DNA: TGTGCCAGCAGCCCCCTCCAGCGGGGGGTGGATACGCAGTATTTT.

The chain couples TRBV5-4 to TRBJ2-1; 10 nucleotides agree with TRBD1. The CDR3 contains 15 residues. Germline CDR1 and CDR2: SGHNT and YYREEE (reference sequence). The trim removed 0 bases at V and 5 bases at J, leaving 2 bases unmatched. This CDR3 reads CASSLGGQGNNEQFF. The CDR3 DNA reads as TGTGCCAGCAGCTTGGGGGGACAGGGGAACAATGAGCAGTTCTTC.

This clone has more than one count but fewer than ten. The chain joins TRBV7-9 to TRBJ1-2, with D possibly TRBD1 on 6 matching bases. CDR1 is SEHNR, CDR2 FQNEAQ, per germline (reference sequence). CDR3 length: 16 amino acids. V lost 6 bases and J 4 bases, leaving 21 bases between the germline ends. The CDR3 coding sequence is TGTGCCAGCAGTCTAAGGGGAACAGGGCCTTCCTATGGCTACACCTTC. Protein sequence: CASSLRGTGPSYGYTF.

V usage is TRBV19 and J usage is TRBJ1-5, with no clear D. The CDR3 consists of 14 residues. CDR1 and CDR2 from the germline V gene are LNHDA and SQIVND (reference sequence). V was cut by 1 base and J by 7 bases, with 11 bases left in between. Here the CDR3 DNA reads TGTGCCAGTAGTATAGTAGAGGTATCCCAGCCCCAGCATTTT. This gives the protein CASSIVEVSQPQHF.

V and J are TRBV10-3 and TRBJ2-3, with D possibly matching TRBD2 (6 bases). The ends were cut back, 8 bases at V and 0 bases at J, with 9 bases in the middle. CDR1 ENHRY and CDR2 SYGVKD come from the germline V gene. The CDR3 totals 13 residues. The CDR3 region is CAIAGTSTDTQYF. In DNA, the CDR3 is TGTGCCATCGCCGGGACTAGCACAGATACGCAGTATTTT.

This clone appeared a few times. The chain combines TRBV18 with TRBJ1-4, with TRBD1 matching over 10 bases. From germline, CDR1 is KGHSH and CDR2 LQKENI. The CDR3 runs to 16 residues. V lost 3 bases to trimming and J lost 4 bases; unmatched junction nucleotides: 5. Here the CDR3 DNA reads TGTGCCAGCTCACCCGACAGGGGGCAAATTAATGAAAAACTGTTTTTT. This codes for CASSPDRGQINEKLFF.

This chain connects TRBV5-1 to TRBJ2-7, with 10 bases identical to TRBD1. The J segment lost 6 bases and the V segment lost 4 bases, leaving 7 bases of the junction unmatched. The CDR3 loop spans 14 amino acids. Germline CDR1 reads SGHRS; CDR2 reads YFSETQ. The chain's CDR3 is CASSLWDRGSEQYF. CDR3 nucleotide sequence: TGCGCCAGCAGCCTATGGGACAGGGGCTCCGAGCAGTACTTC.

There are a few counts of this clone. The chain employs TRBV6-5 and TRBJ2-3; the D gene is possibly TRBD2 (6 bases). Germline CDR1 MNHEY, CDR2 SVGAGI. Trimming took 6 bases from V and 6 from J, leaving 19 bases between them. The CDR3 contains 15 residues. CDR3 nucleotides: TGTGCCAGCAGCTCGCGGGGCAGTATGGGGGATACGCAGTATTTT. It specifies CASSSRGSMGDTQYF.

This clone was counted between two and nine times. The CDR3 sequence: CSVGQTNEKLFF. In DNA form, the CDR3 reads TGCAGCGTTGGACAGACTAATGAAAAACTGTTTTTT. The chain uses TRBV29-1 and TRBJ1-4; perhaps TRBD1 as D (5 bases). V shed 4 bases and J shed 2 bases, with 5 bases lying between them. The CDR3 spans 12 residues. Germline CDR1 is SQVTM and CDR2 is ANQGSEA.